This paragraph covers one TCR beta chain sequence. The data originate from a study of blood T cell repertoires in COVID-19. Study-level information: Acute and convalescent COVID-19 specimens originated in the United States, Italy and Spain.

Clones were sequenced by immunoSEQ multiplex PCR, and TCRdb holds only the in-frame ones, with some missing. Of 240,000 or so clones listed, about nine tenths are singletons. This CDR3 contains 15 residues. Germline loops: CDR1 SGHTA, CDR2 FQGTGA. Trimming removed 5 bases from V and 6 bases from J; junction bases left unmatched: 6. Cohort allocation depended upon clinical history that participants reported. This TCR derives from a man aged 45-60 years who had been exposed to COVID-19. The sample comprised PBMCs or T cells enriched from blood (not recorded which). The J gene is TRBJ2-3, the V gene TRBV7-3; 12 positions match TRBD2. CDR3 protein: CASSRRTSGMDTQYF. CDR3 nucleotides: TGTGCCAGCAGCCGAAGGACTAGCGGGATGGATACGCAGTATTTT. The complete variable domain, with remaining parts taken from reference TRBV7-3 and TRBJ2-3, reads GAGVSQTPSNKVTEKGKYVELRCDPISGHTALYWYRQSLGQGPEFLIYFQGTGAADDSGLPNDRFFAVRPEGSVSTLKIQRTERGDSAVYLCASSRRTSGMDTQYFGPGTRLTVL.